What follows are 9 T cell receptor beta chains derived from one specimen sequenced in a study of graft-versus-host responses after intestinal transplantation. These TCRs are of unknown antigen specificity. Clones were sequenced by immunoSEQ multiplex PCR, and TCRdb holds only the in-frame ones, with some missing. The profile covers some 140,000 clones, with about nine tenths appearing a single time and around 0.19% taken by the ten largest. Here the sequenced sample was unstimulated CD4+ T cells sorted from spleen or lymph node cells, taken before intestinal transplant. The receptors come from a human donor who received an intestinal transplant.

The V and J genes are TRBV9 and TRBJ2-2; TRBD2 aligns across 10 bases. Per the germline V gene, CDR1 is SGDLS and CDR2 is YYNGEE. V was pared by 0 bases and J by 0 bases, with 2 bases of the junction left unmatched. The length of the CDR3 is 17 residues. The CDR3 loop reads CASSVGLAGANTGELFF. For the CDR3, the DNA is TGTGCCAGCAGCGTAGGACTAGCGGGCGCGAACACCGGGGAGCTGTTTTTT. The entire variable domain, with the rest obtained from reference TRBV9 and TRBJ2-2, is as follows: DSGVTQTPKHLITATGQRVTLRCSPRSGDLSVYWYQQSLDQGLQFLIQYYNGEERAKGNILERFSAQQFPDLHSELNLSSLELGDSALYFCASSVGLAGANTGELFFGEGSRLTVL.

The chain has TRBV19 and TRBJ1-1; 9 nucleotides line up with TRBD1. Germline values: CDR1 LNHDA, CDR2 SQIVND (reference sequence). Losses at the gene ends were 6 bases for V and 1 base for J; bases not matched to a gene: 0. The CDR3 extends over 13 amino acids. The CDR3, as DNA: TGTGCCAGTAGGGGACAGGGGAACACTGAAGCTTTCTTT. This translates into CASRGQGNTEAFF.

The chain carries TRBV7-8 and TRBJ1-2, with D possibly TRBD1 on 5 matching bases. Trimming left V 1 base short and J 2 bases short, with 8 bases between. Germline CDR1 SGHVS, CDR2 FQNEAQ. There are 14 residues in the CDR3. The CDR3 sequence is CASSLVRDNYGYTF. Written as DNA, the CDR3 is TGTGCCAGCAGCTTAGTCCGGGACAACTATGGCTACACCTTC.

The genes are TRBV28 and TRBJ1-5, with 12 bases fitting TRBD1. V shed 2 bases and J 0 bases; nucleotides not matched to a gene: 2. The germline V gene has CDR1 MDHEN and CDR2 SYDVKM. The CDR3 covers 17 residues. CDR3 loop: CASSLMGQGASNQPQHF. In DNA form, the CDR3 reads TGTGCCAGCAGTTTAATGGGACAGGGGGCTAGCAATCAGCCCCAGCATTTT.

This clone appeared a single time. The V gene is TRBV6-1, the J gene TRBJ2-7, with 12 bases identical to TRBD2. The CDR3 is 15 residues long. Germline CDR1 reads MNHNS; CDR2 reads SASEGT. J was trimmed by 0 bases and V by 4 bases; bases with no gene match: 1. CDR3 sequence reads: CASSGLAGASYEQYF. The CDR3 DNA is TGTGCCAGCAGTGGACTAGCGGGAGCCTCCTACGAGCAGTACTTC.

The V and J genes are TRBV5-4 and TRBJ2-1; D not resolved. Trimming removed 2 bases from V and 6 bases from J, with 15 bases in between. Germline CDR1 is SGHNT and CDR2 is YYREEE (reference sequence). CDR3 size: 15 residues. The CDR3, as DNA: TGTGCCAGCAGCTTAACCGGTAGTTTCACCAATGAGCAGTTCTTC. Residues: CASSLTGSFTNEQFF.

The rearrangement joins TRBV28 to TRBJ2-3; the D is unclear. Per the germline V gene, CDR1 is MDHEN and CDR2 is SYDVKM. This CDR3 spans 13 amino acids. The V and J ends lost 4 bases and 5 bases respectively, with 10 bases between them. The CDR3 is CASSSPARDTQYF. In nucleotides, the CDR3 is TGTGCCAGCAGTTCACCCGCTCGAGATACGCAGTATTTT.

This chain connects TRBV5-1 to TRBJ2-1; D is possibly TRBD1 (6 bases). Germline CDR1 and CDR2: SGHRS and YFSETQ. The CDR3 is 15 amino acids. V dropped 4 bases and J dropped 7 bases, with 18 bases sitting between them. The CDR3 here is CASSPGTRRENEQFF. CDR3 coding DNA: TGCGCCAGCAGCCCTGGGACACGAAGGGAGAATGAGCAGTTCTTC. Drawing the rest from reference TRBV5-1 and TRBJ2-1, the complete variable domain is KAGVTQTPRYLIKTRGQQVTLSCSPISGHRSVSWYQQTPGQGLQFLFEYFSETQRNKGNFPGRFSGRQFSNSRSEMNVSTLELGDSALYLCASSPGTRRENEQFFGPGTRLTVL.

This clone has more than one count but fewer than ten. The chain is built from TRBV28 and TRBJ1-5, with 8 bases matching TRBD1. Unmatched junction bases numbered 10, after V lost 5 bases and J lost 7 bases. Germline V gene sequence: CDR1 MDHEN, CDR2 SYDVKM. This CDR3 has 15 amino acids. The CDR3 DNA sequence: TGTGCCAGCAGTGCCGGACAGGGAATAGTCCAGCCCCAGCATTTT. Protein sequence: CASSAGQGIVQPQHF.